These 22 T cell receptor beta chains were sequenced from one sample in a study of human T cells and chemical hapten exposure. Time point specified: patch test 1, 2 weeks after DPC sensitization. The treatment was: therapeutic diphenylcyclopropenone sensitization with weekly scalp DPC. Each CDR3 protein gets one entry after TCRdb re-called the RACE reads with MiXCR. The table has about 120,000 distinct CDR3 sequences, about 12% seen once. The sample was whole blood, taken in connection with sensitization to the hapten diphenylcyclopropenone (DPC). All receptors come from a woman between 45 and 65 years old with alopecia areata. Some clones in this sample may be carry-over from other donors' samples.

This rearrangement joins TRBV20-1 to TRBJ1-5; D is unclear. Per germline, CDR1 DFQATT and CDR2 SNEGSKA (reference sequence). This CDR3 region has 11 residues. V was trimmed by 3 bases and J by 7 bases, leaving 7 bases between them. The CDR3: CSASGEQPQHF. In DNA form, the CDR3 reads TGCAGTGCTAGTGGGGAACAGCCCCAGCATTTT.

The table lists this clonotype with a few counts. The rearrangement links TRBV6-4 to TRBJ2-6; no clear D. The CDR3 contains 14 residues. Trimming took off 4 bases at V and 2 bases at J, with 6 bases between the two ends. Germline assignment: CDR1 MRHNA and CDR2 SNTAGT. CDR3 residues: CASSGVAGANVLTF. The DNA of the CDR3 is TGTGCCAGCAGTGGGGTAGCTGGGGCCAACGTCCTGACTTTC.

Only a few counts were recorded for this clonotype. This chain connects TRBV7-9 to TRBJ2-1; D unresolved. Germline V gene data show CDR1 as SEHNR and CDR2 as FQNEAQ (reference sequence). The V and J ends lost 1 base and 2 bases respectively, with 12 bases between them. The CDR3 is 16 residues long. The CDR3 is CASSLGDGRTYNEQFF. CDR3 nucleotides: TGTGCCAGCAGCTTAGGGGATGGCAGGACCTACAATGAGCAGTTCTTC.

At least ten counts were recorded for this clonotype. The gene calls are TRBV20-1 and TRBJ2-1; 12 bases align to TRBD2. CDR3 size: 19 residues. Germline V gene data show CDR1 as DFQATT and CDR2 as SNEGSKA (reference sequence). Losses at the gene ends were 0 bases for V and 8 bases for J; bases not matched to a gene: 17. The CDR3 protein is CSARDLAVKLAGGSHEQFF. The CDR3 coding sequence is TGCAGTGCTAGAGATTTAGCCGTCAAACTAGCGGGGGGATCCCATGAGCAGTTCTTC.

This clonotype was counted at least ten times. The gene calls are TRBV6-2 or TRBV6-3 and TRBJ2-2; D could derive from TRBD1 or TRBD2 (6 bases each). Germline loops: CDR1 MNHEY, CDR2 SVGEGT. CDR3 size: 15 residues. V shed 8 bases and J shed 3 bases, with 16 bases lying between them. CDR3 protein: CASWGAGIDTGELFF. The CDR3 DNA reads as TGTGCCAGCTGGGGGGCAGGGATCGACACCGGGGAGCTGTTTTTT.

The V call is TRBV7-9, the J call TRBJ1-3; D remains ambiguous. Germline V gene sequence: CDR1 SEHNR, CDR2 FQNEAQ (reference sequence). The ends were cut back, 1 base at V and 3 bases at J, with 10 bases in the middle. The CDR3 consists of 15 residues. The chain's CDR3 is CASSLGEASGNTIYF. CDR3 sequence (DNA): TGTGCCAGCAGCTTAGGCGAAGCCAGTGGAAACACCATATATTTT.

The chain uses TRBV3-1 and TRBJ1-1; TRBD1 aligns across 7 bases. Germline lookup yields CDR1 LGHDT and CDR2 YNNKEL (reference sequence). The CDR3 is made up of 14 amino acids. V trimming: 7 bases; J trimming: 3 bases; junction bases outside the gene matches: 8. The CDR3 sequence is CASNPGQAHTEAFF. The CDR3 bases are TGTGCCAGCAACCCCGGACAGGCGCACACTGAAGCTTTCTTT.

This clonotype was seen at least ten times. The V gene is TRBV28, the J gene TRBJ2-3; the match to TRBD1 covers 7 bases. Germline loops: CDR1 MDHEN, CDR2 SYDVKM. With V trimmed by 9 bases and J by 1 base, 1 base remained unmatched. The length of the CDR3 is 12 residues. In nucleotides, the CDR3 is TGTGCCAGTGACAGGGGCACAGATACGCAGTATTTT. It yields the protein CASDRGTDTQYF.

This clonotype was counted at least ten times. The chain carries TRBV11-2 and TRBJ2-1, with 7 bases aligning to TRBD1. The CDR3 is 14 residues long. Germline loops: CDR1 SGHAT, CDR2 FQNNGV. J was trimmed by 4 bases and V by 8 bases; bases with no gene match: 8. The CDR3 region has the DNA TGTGCCAGCCGGCCCGGGACAGAATACAATGAGCAGTTCTTC. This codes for CASRPGTEYNEQFF. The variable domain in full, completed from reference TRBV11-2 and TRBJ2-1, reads EAGVAQSPRYKIIEKRQSVAFWCNPISGHATLYWYQQILGQGPKLLIQFQNNGVVDDSQLPKDRFSAERLKGVDSTLKIQPAKLEDSAVYLCASRPGTEYNEQFFGPGTRLTVL.

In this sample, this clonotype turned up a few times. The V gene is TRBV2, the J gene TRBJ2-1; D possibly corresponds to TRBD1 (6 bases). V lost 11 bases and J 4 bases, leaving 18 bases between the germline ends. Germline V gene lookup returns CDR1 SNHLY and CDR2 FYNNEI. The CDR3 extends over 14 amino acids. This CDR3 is CAGQPGTRYNEQFF. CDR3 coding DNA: TGTGCCGGACAGCCGGGGACACGGTACAATGAGCAGTTCTTC.

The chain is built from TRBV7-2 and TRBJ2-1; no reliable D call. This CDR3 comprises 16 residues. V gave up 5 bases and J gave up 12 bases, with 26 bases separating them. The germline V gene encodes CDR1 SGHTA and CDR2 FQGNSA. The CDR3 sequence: CASSPRGSPGVGVQFF. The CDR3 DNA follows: TGTGCCAGCAGCCCCCGCGGCAGCCCTGGAGTTGGTGTGCAGTTCTTC.

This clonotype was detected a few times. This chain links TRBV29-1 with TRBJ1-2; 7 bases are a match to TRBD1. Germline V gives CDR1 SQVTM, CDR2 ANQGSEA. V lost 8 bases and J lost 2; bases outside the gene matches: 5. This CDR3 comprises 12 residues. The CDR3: CSSGQENYGYTF. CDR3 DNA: TGCAGCTCCGGACAGGAGAACTATGGCTACACCTTC.

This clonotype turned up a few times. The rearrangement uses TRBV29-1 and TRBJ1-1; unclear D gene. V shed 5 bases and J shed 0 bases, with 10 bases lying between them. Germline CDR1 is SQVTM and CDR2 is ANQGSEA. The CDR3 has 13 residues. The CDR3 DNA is TGCAGCGTTAGGGTCTCGTTGAACACTGAAGCTTTCTTT. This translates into CSVRVSLNTEAFF.

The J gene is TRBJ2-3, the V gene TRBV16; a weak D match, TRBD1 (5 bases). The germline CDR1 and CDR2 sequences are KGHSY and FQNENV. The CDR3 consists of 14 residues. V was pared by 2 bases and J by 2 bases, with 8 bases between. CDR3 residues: CASSQGANTDTQYF. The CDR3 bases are TGTGCCAGCAGCCAAGGGGCCAACACAGATACGCAGTATTTT.

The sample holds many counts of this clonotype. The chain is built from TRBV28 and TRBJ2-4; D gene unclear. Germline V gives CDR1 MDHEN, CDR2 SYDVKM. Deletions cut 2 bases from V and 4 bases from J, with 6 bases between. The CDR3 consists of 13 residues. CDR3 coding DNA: TGTGCCAGCAGTTTAGTCAGTAAAAACATTCAGTACTTC. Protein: CASSLVSKNIQYF.

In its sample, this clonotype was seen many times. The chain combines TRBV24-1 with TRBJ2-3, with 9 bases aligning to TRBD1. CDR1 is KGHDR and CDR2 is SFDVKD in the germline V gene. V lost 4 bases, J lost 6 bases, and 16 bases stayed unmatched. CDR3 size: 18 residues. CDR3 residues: CATSDPVTGTGRRDTQYF. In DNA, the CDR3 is TGTGCCACCAGTGACCCCGTGACCGGGACAGGGCGCAGGGATACGCAGTATTTT.

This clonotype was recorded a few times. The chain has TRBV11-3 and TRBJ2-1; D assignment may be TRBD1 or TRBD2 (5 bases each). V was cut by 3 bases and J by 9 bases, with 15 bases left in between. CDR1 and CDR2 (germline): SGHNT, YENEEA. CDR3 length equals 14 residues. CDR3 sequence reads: CASSFEGPAGEQFF. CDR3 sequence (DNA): TGTGCCAGCAGCTTTGAGGGACCAGCAGGTGAGCAGTTCTTC.

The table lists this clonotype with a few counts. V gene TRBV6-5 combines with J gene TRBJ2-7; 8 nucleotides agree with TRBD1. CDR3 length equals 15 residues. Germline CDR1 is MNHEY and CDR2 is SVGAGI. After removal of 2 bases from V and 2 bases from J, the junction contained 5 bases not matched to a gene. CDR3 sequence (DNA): TGTGCCAGCAGTTACCGCCCGGACAGGGCCTACGAGCAGTACTTC. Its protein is CASSYRPDRAYEQYF.

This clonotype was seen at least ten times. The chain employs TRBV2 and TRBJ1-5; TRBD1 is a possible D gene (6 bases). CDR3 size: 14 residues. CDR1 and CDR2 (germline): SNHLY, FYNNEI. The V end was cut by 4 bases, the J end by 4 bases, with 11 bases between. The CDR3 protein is CASSGGAANQPQHF. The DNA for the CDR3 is TGTGCCAGCAGTGGGGGGGCCGCTAATCAGCCCCAGCATTTT. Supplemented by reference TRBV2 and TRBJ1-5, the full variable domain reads EPEVTQTPSHQVTQMGQEVILRCVPISNHLYFYWYRQILGQKVEFLVSFYNNEISEKSEIFDDQFSVERPDGSNFTLKIRSTKLEDSAMYFCASSGGAANQPQHFGDGTRLSIL.

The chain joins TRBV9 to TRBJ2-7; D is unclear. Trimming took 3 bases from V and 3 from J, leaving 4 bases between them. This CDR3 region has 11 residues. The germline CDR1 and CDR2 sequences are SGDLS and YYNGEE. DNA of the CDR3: TGTGCCAGCAGCGCGGACTACGAGCAGTACTTC. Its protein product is CASSADYEQYF.

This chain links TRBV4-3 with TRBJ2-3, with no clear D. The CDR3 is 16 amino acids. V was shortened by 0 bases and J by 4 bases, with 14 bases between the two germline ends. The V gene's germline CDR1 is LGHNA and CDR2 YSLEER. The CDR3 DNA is TGCGCCAGCAGCCAAGATCATCCGCTGGCCGCAGATACGCAGTATTTT. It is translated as CASSQDHPLAADTQYF.

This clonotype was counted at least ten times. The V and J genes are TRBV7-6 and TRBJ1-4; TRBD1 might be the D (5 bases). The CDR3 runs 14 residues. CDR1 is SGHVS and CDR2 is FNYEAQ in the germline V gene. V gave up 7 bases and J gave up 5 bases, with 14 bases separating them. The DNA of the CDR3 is TGTGCCAGCACCGCAGGGACGGCGAATGAAAAACTGTTTTTT. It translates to CASTAGTANEKLFF.